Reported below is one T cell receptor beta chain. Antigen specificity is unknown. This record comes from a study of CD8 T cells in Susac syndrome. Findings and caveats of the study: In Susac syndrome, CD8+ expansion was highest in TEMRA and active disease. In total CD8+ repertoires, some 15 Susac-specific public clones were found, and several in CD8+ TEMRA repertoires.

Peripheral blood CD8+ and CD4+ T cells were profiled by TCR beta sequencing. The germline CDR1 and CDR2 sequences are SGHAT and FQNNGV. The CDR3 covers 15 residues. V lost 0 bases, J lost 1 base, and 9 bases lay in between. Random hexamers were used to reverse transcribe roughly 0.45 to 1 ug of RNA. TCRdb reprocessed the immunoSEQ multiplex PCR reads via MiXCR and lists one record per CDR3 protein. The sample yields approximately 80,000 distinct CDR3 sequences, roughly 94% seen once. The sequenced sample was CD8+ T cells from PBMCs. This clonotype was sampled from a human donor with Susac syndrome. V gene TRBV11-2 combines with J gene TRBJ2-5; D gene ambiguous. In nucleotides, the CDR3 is TGTGCCAGCAGCTTAGAACGAGACTCCCAAGAGACCCAGTACTTC. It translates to CASSLERDSQETQYF.